This T cell receptor beta chain comes out of a study of cytomegalovirus exposure and HLA in healthy donors. Overall study results and limits: Listed as cytomegalovirus-associated were more than 150 TCR beta chains. An Asian-associated ancestry cluster reportedly showed fewer N-insertions than the approximately 660-donor mean in a later analysis.

Germline V gene sequence: CDR1 LNHNV, CDR2 YYDKDF (reference sequence). CDR3 size: 15 residues. With 0 bases removed from V and 0 bases from J, the gap between germline ends came to 9 bases. For this clone: The antigen remains undetermined.

This PCR relied on a set of 60 Vbeta primers and 13 Jbeta primers. Sequencing used immunoSEQ multiplex PCR; TCRdb keeps in-frame clones, though not all of them. This repertoire includes about 67,000 clones. The specimen was PBMCs. This receptor was taken from a boy between 10 and 17 years old in good health and CMV-seronegative. J is TRBJ2-7 and V is TRBV15; weak D call: TRBD1 (5 bases). The CDR3 DNA follows: TGTGCCACCAGCAGAGATCAGGGAAGCTCCTACGAGCAGTACTTC. Translation gives CATSRDQGSSYEQYF.